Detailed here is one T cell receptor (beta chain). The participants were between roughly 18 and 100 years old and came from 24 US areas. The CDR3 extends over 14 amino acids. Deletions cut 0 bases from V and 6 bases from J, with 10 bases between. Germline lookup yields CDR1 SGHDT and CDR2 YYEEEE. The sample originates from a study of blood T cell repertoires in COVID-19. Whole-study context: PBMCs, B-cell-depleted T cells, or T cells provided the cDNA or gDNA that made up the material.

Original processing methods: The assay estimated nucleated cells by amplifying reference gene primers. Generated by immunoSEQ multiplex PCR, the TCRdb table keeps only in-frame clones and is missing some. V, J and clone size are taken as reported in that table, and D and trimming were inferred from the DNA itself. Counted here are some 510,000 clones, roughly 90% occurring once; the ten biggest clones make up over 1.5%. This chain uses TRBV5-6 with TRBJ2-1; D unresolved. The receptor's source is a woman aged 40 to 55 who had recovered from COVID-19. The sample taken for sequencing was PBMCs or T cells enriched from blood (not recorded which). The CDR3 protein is CASSLGTISNEQFF. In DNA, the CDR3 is TGTGCCAGCAGCTTGGGCACTATAAGCAATGAGCAGTTCTTC.